This section outlines one T cell receptor (beta chain) sequence together with its context. Its cognate antigen has yet to be identified. This may arise from a read error, as a much more abundant clone is one base away. For repertoire sequencing, TCR beta CDR3 regions were amplified from RNA transcripts. HTBI primers and the Qiagen OneStep RT-PCR kit were used in a first-round RT-PCR, which was followed by a second-round multiplex PCR, size selection and purification. Sequencing of the libraries was carried out on an Illumina HiSeq2000 in paired-end mode with 100 bp reads. In the paper's pipeline: SOAPnuke was used to process the reads, removing any read that contained adapters or uncalled bases, had a mean Phred below 15, or lacked an exact match to the constant primer or identifier. High-quality paired reads were merged with COPE v1.2.5. Unique nucleotide sequences were defined as clonotypes and aligned to IMGT TRB V, D and J references using MiTCR v1.1. Only V-J combinations with frequency above 0.0001 were analysed, covering approximately 99% of repertoires. A TCR clonal expansion and chaos score per V-J combination was defined as the ratio of F50 clonal expansion to chaos observed in the TCRdist matrix. Welch's t-statistics and random forest were used to reduce the features to some 13 V-J combinations, which were then used as input to a naive Bayes classifier. The similarity between thyroid and blood repertoires was quantified using the Morisita-Horn index. The public reads were run again by TCRdb, first through fastp at Q25 and then through MiXCR, and only productive beta chains were kept. Identical CDR3 proteins give one entry, which carries the most common genes and DNA. TCRdb's processing, not the authors', yielded these V and J calls. The sample yields roughly 1.1 million distinct CDR3 sequences; roughly 35% were counted once. The leading ten clones occupy around 10% of the sample.

This entry belongs to a study of Graves' ophthalmopathy and Graves' hyperthyroidism (dated by TCRdb to the late 2010s). Some background on the complete study: Hyperthyroidism was defined as stable when no progression to ophthalmopathy occurred within 18 months of follow-up. To explore V-J signatures that separate ophthalmopathy from hyperthyroidism, a discovery set of about 96 patients was enrolled, consisting of about 45 with ophthalmopathy and some 56 with stable hyperthyroidism. An independent validation cohort comprised some 19 hyperthyroidism patients and over 15 patients who later progressed from hyperthyroidism to ophthalmopathy. The study used signatures of the TCR beta repertoire to tell Graves' ophthalmopathy apart from Graves' hyperthyroidism and to predict which patients would progress to ophthalmopathy. In a handful of hyperthyroidism patients, the T-cell repertoires found in thyroid tissue were compared with those found in blood. Following sampling, methimazole starting at 30 mg daily was administered to hyperthyroidism patients, and high-dose intravenous methylprednisolone was administered to ophthalmopathy patients. In total, 135 blood samples were TCR-sequenced: fewer than 50 ophthalmopathy, approximately 80 hyperthyroidism and approximately 17 hyperthyroidism-to-ophthalmopathy patients.

Hyperthyroidism patients were newly diagnosed, were aged 18 to 65 years, and had a disease duration under 2 months. Anyone with other autoimmune diseases, uncontrolled infections, pregnancy or lactation was excluded from the study. Diagnosis relied on clinical symptoms, serum thyroxine, TRAb, thyroid ultrasound and orbital computed tomography. Total RNA was extracted using Trizol reagent, and RNA quality was checked on an Agilent 2100 Bioanalyzer. The research as a whole found: In cross-validation, the 13-signature model distinguished ophthalmopathy from stable hyperthyroidism with about 90% sensitivity and 81.08% specificity, while in the test set the corresponding values were roughly 80% and 75%. Among expanded thyroid clonotypes with frequency above 0.001, most also showed up in blood, which suggests that blood repertoires may reflect the thyroid immune response. Sample size was not statistically predetermined, and group allocation was not concealed from the investigators. In validation, the model predicted ophthalmopathy progression with about 70% sensitivity and roughly 72% specificity; about a dozen predicted patients were CT-confirmed with GO in a median of 6.5 months.

This receptor was taken from an adult man with Graves' hyperthyroidism. Material for sequencing was peripheral blood or thyroid tissue (not recorded which).

The CDR3 amino acid sequence is: CASSRGTGYNQPRHF. The nucleotide sequence reads TGCGCCAGCAGCCGAGGGACAGGGTACAATCAGCCCCGGCATTTT. Recombination linked TRBV5-1 to TRBJ1-5; the central 9 bases match TRBD1. From cysteine to phenylalanine, the CDR3 is 15 amino acids long. Just the 45-base CDR3 DNA is kept, in frame starting at base 1. The germline V gene encodes CDR1 SGHRS and CDR2 YFSETQ.